A single sample gave rise to the 21 T cell receptor beta chains below, sequenced in a study of CD8 T cells in Susac syndrome (dated by TCRdb to the late 2010s). Library construction relied on the immunoSEQ multiplex PCR assay. RNA was extracted using the RNeasy kit, and roughly 0.5 to 1 ug of the RNA was reverse transcribed with random hexamers. TCRdb reran the public reads through fastp at Q25 and MiXCR, keeping productive beta chains. CDR3 protein duplicates are merged, each entry listing the most common genes and DNA. The sample table shows roughly 200,000 distinct CDR3 sequences, and roughly nine tenths are seen once. Approximately 0.086% of the sample lies in the top ten. The sample was CD4+ T cells from PBMCs. The receptors shown here come from a human donor with Susac syndrome.

The gene calls are TRBV5-1 and TRBJ1-1; the match to TRBD1 covers 7 bases. Germline trimming cut 4 bases from V and 11 bases from J; bases unmatched to any gene: 5. The CDR3 length is 11 residues. Germline V lookup: CDR1 SGHRS, CDR2 YFSETQ. The CDR3 spells CASSIQGKAFF. The CDR3 DNA sequence: TGCGCCAGCAGCATACAGGGGAAGGCTTTCTTT.

The chain links TRBV6-5 to TRBJ1-1; 7 bases line up with TRBD1. CDR1 is MNHEY and CDR2 is SVGAGI in the germline V gene. Trimming at V came to 6 bases and at J to 3 bases, leaving 7 bases not matched to a gene. The CDR3 sequence is 14 residues long. The CDR3: CASRDRSDDTEAFF. DNA for the CDR3: TGTGCCAGCAGGGACAGGTCGGACGACACTGAAGCTTTCTTT.

The chain joins TRBV2 to TRBJ1-2; D uncertain. The CDR3 totals 11 residues. V was shortened by 8 bases and J by 3 bases, with 7 bases between the two germline ends. Per germline, CDR1 SNHLY and CDR2 FYNNEI. The CDR3 DNA reads as TGTGCCAGCCCGCGAGACTATGGCTACACCTTC. Translated: CASPRDYGYTF.

This chain joins TRBV19 and TRBJ1-1; no firm D call. This CDR3 spans 13 amino acids. The germline gives CDR1 LNHDA, CDR2 SQIVND (reference sequence). The V end lost 9 bases, the J end lost 4 bases, and 15 bases lay between the germline ends. This chain's CDR3 is CASLLRGLTEAFF. CDR3 nucleotide sequence: TGTGCCAGCCTCCTTCGAGGTCTCACTGAAGCTTTCTTT.

This chain connects TRBV6-1 to TRBJ2-1, with no clear D. V was shortened by 5 bases and J by 13 bases, with 15 bases between the two germline ends. Germline values: CDR1 MNHNS, CDR2 SASEGT. The CDR3 sequence is 12 residues long. The CDR3 sequence is CASSTPMGDQFF. The CDR3 nucleotides read TGTGCCAGCAGTACCCCCATGGGTGATCAGTTCTTC.

This clonotype was counted a single time. The chain links TRBV3-1 to TRBJ2-7, with 7 nucleotides matching TRBD1. Trimming at V came to 4 bases and at J to 0 bases, leaving 3 bases not matched to a gene. Germline V lookup: CDR1 LGHDT, CDR2 YNNKEL (reference sequence). The CDR3 contains 14 residues. CDR3 sequence (DNA): TGTGCCAGCAGCCTACGGGACAGCTCCTACGAGCAGTACTTC. Its protein is CASSLRDSSYEQYF.

The chain links TRBV11-2 to TRBJ2-5; D unclear. The CDR3 totals 14 residues. CDR1 is SGHAT and CDR2 is FQNNGV in the germline V gene. The ends were cut back, 0 bases at V and 3 bases at J, with 8 bases in the middle. Here the CDR3 reads CASSLDWRKETQYF. The CDR3 nucleotides read TGTGCCAGCAGCTTAGATTGGCGTAAAGAGACCCAGTACTTC. The entire variable domain, with the rest obtained from reference TRBV11-2 and TRBJ2-5, is as follows: EAGVAQSPRYKIIEKRQSVAFWCNPISGHATLYWYQQILGQGPKLLIQFQNNGVVDDSQLPKDRFSAERLKGVDSTLKIQPAKLEDSAVYLCASSLDWRKETQYFGPGTRLLVL.

The chain joins TRBV11-2 to TRBJ1-4; 9 bases fit TRBD1. J was trimmed by 5 bases and V by 5 bases; bases with no gene match: 3. CDR3 length equals 14 residues. Germline assignment: CDR1 SGHAT and CDR2 FQNNGV. CDR3 sequence (DNA): TGTGCCAGCAGCAGACAGGGGGGAAATGAAAAACTGTTTTTT. Translation: CASSRQGGNEKLFF.

V gene TRBV5-1 combines with J gene TRBJ1-5, with TRBD1 as a possible D gene (5 bases). Germline CDR1 SGHRS, CDR2 YFSETQ. CDR3 length equals 15 residues. V lost 4 bases to trimming and J lost 1 base, with 12 bases between them. CDR3 in amino acids: CASSPTPGSNQPQHF. CDR3 DNA sequence: TGCGCCAGCAGCCCCACCCCAGGGAGCAATCAGCCCCAGCATTTT. Based on the CDR3 plus reference TRBV5-1 and TRBJ1-5, the full variable domain is KAGVTQTPRYLIKTRGQQVTLSCSPISGHRSVSWYQQTPGQGLQFLFEYFSETQRNKGNFPGRFSGRQFSNSRSEMNVSTLELGDSALYLCASSPTPGSNQPQHFGDGTRLSIL.

The rearrangement joins TRBV15 to TRBJ2-3; D is possibly TRBD1 (6 bases). Germline loops: CDR1 LNHNV, CDR2 YYDKDF (reference sequence). The CDR3 consists of 15 residues. The V and J ends lost 0 bases and 2 bases respectively, with 9 bases between them. The DNA for the CDR3 is TGTGCCACCAGCAGAGATACAGGGATCACAGATACGCAGTATTTT. Its translation: CATSRDTGITDTQYF.

The V and J genes are TRBV10-1 and TRBJ1-2; D is uncertain. This CDR3 is 13 amino acids long. Per the germline V gene, CDR1 is WNHNN and CDR2 is SYGVQD (reference sequence). V was shortened by 5 bases and J by 11 bases, with 18 bases between the two germline ends. This CDR3 reads CASSLSSNTGYTF. In nucleotides, the CDR3 is TGCGCCAGCAGTTTAAGTTCGAACACCGGGTACACCTTC.

The chain is built from TRBV27 and TRBJ2-1, with D possibly being TRBD2 (5 bases). Germline V gene data show CDR1 as MNHEY and CDR2 as SMNVEV (reference sequence). CDR3 size: 13 residues. The V and J ends lost 6 bases and 9 bases respectively, with 15 bases between them. The CDR3 nucleotides read TGTGCCAGCAGCCTTATCGTCGGGGTTGAGCAGTTCTTC. Its protein is CASSLIVGVEQFF.

Points on this clonotype: Here the CDR3 omits its conserved ending phenylalanine or tryptophan, so a read error is the likely source. The chain couples TRBV12-3 or TRBV12-4 to TRBJ2-1, with 9 bases aligning to TRBD1. The CDR3 spans 15 residues. Trimming removed 6 bases from V and 7 bases from J; junction bases left unmatched: 10. CDR3 loop: CASSPGQGFMNEQFL. As DNA, the CDR3 is TGTGCCAGCAGCCCGGGACAGGGTTTTATGAATGAGCAGTTCCTC.

The gene calls are TRBV5-1 and TRBJ2-1; a possible D gene is TRBD1 (5 bases). The germline V and J ends were trimmed by 9 bases and 0 bases, with 16 bases remaining between them. Germline V gives CDR1 SGHRS, CDR2 YFSETQ. The CDR3 is 15 residues long. CDR3 residues: CAIPRGQSSYNEQFF. The CDR3 coding sequence is TGCGCCATCCCAAGGGGCCAGAGCTCCTACAATGAGCAGTTCTTC.

This clonotype was seen only once. J is TRBJ2-7 and V is TRBV27, with 7 bases fitting TRBD2. V shed 1 base, J shed 6 bases, and the junction held 6 bases outside the gene matches. The CDR3 is 14 amino acids. Germline values: CDR1 MNHEY, CDR2 SMNVEV (reference sequence). The CDR3 loop is CASSLWRESVEQYF. CDR3 nucleotides: TGTGCCAGCAGTTTATGGCGGGAGTCGGTCGAGCAGTACTTC.

The CDR3: CASRQGDTQYF. Written as DNA, the CDR3 is TGTGCCAGCAGGCAGGGAGATACGCAGTATTTT. The chain employs TRBV3-1 and TRBJ2-3, with D perhaps matching TRBD1 (5 bases). This CDR3 region has 11 residues. Trimming removed 6 bases from V and 5 bases from J, with 6 bases in between. In germline, CDR1 is LGHDT, CDR2 YNNKEL (reference sequence).

The CDR3 region is CSARKRGGTDTQYF. CDR3 nucleotide sequence: TGCAGTGCTAGAAAGCGGGGGGGCACAGATACGCAGTATTTT. The chain couples TRBV20-1 to TRBJ2-3, with 9 bases fitting TRBD2. J lost 1 base, V lost 2 bases, and 1 base had no gene match. The germline gives CDR1 DFQATT, CDR2 SNEGSKA (reference sequence). The CDR3 loop spans 14 amino acids.

The rearrangement links TRBV30 to TRBJ1-4; D is perhaps TRBD1 (5 bases). With 7 bases removed from V and 5 bases from J, the gap between germline ends came to 17 bases. Germline V gene data show CDR1 as GTSNPN and CDR2 as SVGIG (reference sequence). This CDR3 is built from 14 residues. The DNA for the CDR3 is TGTGCCTTCTTGCTAAAGGGACGCAATGAAAAACTGTTTTTT. Its translation is CAFLLKGRNEKLFF.

CDR3 sequence (DNA): TGTGCCAGCAGCTTCATAGGTAAAACCTACGAGCAGTACTTC. Its translation is CASSFIGKTYEQYF. The chain combines TRBV7-9 with TRBJ2-7; D is undetermined. The germline V gene encodes CDR1 SEHNR and CDR2 FQNEAQ (reference sequence). This CDR3 is 14 amino acids long. Deletions cut 3 bases from V and 2 bases from J, with 11 bases between. Using reference TRBV7-9 and TRBJ2-7 for the parts outside the CDR3, the full variable domain is DTGVSQNPRHKITKRGQNVTFRCDPISEHNRLYWYRQTLGQGPEFLTYFQNEAQLEKSRLLSDRFSAERPKGSFSTLEIQRTEQGDSAMYLCASSFIGKTYEQYFGPGTRLTVT.

This sequence joins TRBV4-2 and TRBJ2-6; 8 nucleotides match TRBD1. Germline lookup yields CDR1 LGHNA and CDR2 YNFKEQ. The V gene end was trimmed by 3 bases and the J gene end by 3 bases; junction bases not matched to a gene: 7. CDR3 length equals 17 residues. The CDR3 sequence is CASSHGQGRSGANVLTF. The CDR3 DNA sequence: TGTGCCAGCAGCCACGGACAGGGCAGAAGTGGGGCCAACGTCCTGACTTTC.

This chain links TRBV6-6 with TRBJ2-3; D gene ambiguous. The CDR3 is 14 amino acids. V was trimmed by 6 bases and J by 0 bases, leaving 10 bases between them. Germline V gene lookup returns CDR1 MNHNY and CDR2 SVGAGI (reference sequence). CDR3 sequence reads: CASRLLLSTDTQYF. The CDR3 DNA follows: TGTGCCAGCAGACTACTTCTTAGCACAGATACGCAGTATTTT.